This section outlines one T cell receptor beta chain sequence together with its context. Its recognized antigen is unknown. Base quality data are lacking; no much larger clone is found one base away. The sample is drawn from a study of blood T cell repertoires in COVID-19 (dated by TCRdb to the early 2020s). Describing the broader study: Samples from collaborators originated in the United States, Italy and Spain and spanned both the acute and convalescent phases of COVID-19. The prospective study material was composed of cDNA or gDNA derived from T cells, B-cell-depleted T cells, or PBMCs. Subjects who had been exposed to COVID-19, were actively infected with it, or had recovered from it provided the deeply sampled blood TCRbeta repertoires that made up the dataset. The repertoires were released in a freely available public database meant as a resource for research on the immune response to SARS-CoV-2. Samples came from the ongoing ImmuneRACE study (first 160 participants) plus 1,254 subjects from 6 global collaborators. Sample metadata almost always included a de-identified subject ID, COVID-19 status, age in years and sex. Where available, HLA class I and class II types were obtained from metadata supplied by the sample provider rather than from assay-based typing. The full study reports these points: Clinical and demographic metadata were provided uncurated, with the amount varying by source and participant.

The collaborating institutions used their own protocols to collect whole blood in K2EDTA tubes. For TCRbeta analysis, collaborator samples were shipped as frozen whole blood, as isolated PBMCs, or as DNA extracted from either sample type. The immunoSEQ Assay, a bias-controlled multiplex PCR, was used to amplify TCRbeta CDR3 regions from genomic DNA. The paper's data handling went like this. Nucleated cell counts per sample were estimated from amplification of reference gene primers within the assay. To quantify the absolute abundance of each unique TCRbeta CDR3 rearrangement, sequence reads were collapsed and filtered. For each sample, productive Simpson clonality was calculated by taking the square root of Simpson's diversity index across productive rearrangements. TCRdb took over this immuneACCESS table, retaining in-frame rearrangements with V and J assigned. Such tables are incomplete; in checked studies, under half of the missing clones stem from an unresolved V gene, and the remainder is unexplained. For V, J and clone size, that table is used; D and trimming come from the DNA. This sample has tens of thousands of clones in its table, and over 70% of those were observed once. About 16% of the sample belongs to the ten largest clones.

Sequencing was performed on peripheral blood. This clonotype originated in a human donor with active or convalescent COVID-19. The donor label of this sample is uncertain.

The DNA sequence follows: TGTGCCAGCAGCCCCCCCGGGGACAGGAACTATGGCTACACCTTC. This gives the protein CASSPPGDRNYGYTF. The rearrangement joined TRBV3-1 (or the pseudogene TRBV3-2) to TRBJ1-2, with 8 central nucleotides matching TRBD1. Looking up the germline V gene (reference sequence) yields CDR1 LGHDT and CDR2 YNNKEL. Trimming takes 4 bases off V and 2 bases off J; junction bases not matched to a gene: 6. Counted from cysteine to phenylalanine, this CDR3 has 15 amino acids. Only CDR3 DNA remains: 45 bases, in frame from the first base.